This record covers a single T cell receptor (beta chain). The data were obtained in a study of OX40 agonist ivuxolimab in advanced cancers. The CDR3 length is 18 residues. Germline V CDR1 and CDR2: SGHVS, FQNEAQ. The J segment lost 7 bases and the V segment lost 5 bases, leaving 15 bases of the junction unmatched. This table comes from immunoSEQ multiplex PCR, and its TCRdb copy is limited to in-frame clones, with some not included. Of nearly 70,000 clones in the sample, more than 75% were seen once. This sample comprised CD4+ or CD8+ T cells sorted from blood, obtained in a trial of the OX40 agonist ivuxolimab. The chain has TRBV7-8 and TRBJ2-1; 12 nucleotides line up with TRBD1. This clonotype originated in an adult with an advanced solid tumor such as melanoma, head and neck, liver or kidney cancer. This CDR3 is CASSGSGTGGARGNEQFF. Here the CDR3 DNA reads TGTGCCAGCAGCGGTTCCGGGACAGGGGGCGCGCGGGGAAATGAGCAGTTCTTC.